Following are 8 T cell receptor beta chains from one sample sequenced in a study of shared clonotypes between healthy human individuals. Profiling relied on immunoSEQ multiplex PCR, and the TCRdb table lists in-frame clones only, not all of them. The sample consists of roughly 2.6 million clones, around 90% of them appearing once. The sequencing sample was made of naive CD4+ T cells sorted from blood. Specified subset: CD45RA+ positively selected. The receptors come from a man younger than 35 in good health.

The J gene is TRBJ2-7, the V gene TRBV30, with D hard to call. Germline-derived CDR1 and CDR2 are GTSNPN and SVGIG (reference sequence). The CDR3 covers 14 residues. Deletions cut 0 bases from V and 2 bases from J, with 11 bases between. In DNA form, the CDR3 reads TGTGCCTGGAGTGTACTGCCGGGTCCCTACGAGCAGTACTTC. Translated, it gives CAWSVLPGPYEQYF.

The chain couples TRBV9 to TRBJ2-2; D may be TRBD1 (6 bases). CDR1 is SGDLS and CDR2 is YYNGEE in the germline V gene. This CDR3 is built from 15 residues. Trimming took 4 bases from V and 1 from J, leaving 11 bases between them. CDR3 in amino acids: CASSKRTENTGELFF. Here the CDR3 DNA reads TGTGCCAGCAGCAAGAGGACAGAGAACACCGGGGAGCTGTTTTTT.

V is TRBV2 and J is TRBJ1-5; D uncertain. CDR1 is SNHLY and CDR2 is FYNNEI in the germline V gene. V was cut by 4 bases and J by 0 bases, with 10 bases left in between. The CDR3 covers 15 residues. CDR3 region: CASSVRDSSNQPQHF. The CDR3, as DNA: TGTGCCAGCAGTGTTAGGGATTCTAGCAATCAGCCCCAGCATTTT.

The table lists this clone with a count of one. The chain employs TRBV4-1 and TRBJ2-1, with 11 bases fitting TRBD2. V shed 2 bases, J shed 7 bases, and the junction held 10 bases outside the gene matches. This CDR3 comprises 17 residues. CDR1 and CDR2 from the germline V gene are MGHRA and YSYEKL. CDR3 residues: CASSQHVTSGSSNEQFF. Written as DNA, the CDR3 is TGCGCCAGCAGCCAACATGTAACTAGCGGGAGTTCTAATGAGCAGTTCTTC.

CDR3 sequence reads: CASSYSTVLNQETQYF. The CDR3 coding sequence is TGTGCCAGCAGTTACTCGACAGTTCTAAACCAAGAGACCCAGTACTTC. The rearrangement links TRBV6-5 to TRBJ2-5; possible D gene TRBD1, 5 bases. The germline V and J ends were trimmed by 0 bases and 0 bases, with 11 bases remaining between them. Germline-derived CDR1 and CDR2 are MNHEY and SVGAGI. This CDR3 contains 16 residues.

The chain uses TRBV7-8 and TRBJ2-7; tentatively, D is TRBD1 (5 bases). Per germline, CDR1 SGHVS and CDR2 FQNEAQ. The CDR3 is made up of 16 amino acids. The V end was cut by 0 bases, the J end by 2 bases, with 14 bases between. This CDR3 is CASSLASQGWAYEQYF. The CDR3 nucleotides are TGTGCCAGCAGCTTAGCTTCCCAGGGTTGGGCCTACGAGCAGTACTTC.

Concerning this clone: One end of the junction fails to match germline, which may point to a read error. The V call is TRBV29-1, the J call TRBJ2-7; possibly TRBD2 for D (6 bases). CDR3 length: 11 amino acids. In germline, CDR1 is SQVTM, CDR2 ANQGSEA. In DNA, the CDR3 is TGCAGCACCCGGGGGAGCTACGGGCAGTACTTC. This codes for CSTRGSYGQYF.

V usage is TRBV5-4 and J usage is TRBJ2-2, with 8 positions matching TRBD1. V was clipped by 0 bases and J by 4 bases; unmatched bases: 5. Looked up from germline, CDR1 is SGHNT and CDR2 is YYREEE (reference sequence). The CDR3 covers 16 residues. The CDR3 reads CASSLGQGRATGELFF. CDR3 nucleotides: TGTGCCAGCAGCTTGGGACAGGGGCGCGCCACCGGGGAGCTGTTTTTT.